The source of this TCR beta chain is a study of blood T cell repertoires in COVID-19 (dated by TCRdb to the early 2020s). Background for the entire study: The collaborator samples originated in the United States, Italy and Spain and spanned the acute and convalescent phases of COVID-19. The prospective study material was composed of cDNA or gDNA derived from T cells, B-cell-depleted T cells, or PBMCs. The dataset comprised deeply sampled blood TCRbeta repertoires from subjects exposed to, actively infected with, or recovered from COVID-19. The repertoires were released in a freely available public database intended as a resource for research on the immune response to SARS-CoV-2. The samples were drawn from two sources: the first 160 participants of the ongoing ImmuneRACE study, and over 1,000 subjects contributed by 6 global collaborators. Nearly every sample came with metadata listing a de-identified subject ID, COVID-19 status, age in years and sex. Where available, HLA class I and class II types were obtained from metadata supplied by the sample provider rather than from assay-based typing. Overall results and qualifications from the work: The quantity of clinical and demographic metadata differed by source and by participant and was supplied without curation.

Details on this clone: It has no known antigen specificity. No qualities accompany the bases; no much larger clone lies one base away.

Each collaborating institution followed its own protocols to collect whole blood in K2EDTA tubes. For TCRbeta analysis, collaborator samples were shipped as frozen whole blood, as isolated PBMCs, or as DNA extracted from either sample type. V is clipped by 1 base and J by 7 bases, and the sequence between their germline boundaries is 13 bases long. The CDR3 starts with the cysteine, ends with the phenylalanine, and has 14 residues. Of all the DNA, just the CDR3 is kept, 42 bases in frame from base 1. CDR1 and CDR2 (LNHNV, YYDKDF) derive from the germline V gene (reference sequence). TCRbeta CDR3 regions were amplified from genomic DNA by means of the immunoSEQ Assay, a bias-controlled multiplex PCR. The authors' pipeline ran thus. The number of nucleated cells in each sample was estimated from the amplification of reference gene primers within the assay. To quantify the absolute abundance of each unique TCRbeta CDR3 rearrangement, sequence reads were collapsed and filtered. For each sample, productive Simpson clonality was calculated as the square root of Simpson's diversity index over productive rearrangements. TCRdb provides this immuneACCESS table in a form limited to in-frame rearrangements. Some clones are lacking; in checked studies, under half of them reflect an unresolved V gene, and why the rest are absent is not known. From that table come the V and J calls and clone size; the DNA was used to work out D and trimming. This sample is represented by 270,000 or so clones; 65% to 90% of them were singletons. The ten largest clones capture less than 15% of the sample.

The TCR was taken from a human donor in a cohort sampled during active COVID-19. What was sequenced was peripheral blood. The V gene is TRBV15 and the J gene is TRBJ1-2; the D gene remains uncertain. This receptor has the CDR3 CATSRGDTLSGYTF. The DNA reads TGTGCCACCAGCAGAGGCGACACCTTGAGTGGCTACACCTTC. Full variable domain (CDR3 extended with the reference TRBV15 and TRBJ1-2 proteins): DAMVIQNPRYQVTQFGKPVTLSCSQTLNHNVMYWYQQKSSQAPKLLFHYYDKDFNNEADTPDNFQSRRPNTSFCFLDIRSPGLGDTAMYLCATSRGDTLSGYTFGSGTRLTVV.